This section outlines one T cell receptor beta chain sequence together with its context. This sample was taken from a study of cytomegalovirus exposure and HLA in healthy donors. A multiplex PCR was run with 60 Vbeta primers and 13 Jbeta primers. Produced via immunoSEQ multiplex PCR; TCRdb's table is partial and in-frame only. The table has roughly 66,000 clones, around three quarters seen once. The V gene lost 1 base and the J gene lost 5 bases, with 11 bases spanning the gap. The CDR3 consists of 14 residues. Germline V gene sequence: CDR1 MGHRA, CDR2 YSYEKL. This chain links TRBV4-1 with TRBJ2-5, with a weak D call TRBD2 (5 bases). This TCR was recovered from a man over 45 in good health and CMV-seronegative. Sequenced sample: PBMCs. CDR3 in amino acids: CASSQAKGGETQYF. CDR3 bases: TGCGCCAGCAGCCAAGCTAAGGGCGGGGAGACCCAGTACTTC.